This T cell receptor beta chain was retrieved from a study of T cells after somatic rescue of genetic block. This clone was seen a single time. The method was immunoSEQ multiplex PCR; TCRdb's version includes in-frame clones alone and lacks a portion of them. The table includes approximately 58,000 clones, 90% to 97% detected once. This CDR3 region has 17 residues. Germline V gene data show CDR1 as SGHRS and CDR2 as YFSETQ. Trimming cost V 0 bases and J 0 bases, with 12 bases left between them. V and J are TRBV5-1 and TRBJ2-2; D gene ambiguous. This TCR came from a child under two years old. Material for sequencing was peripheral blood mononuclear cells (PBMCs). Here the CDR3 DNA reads TGCGCCAGCAGCTTGGGCGCCGCGTACGCGAACACCGGGGAGCTGTTTTTT. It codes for CASSLGAAYANTGELFF.